In its sample, the clone carrying this TCR beta chain was seen a few times. The antigen is not known. Then a second PCR, running roughly 7 to 11 cycles, was carried out with a sample-barcoded 5' primer and a J-beta primer mix. TCRdb reprocessed the 5' RACE reads via MiXCR and lists one record per CDR3 protein. Found here are 1,800,000 or so distinct CDR3 sequences, 30% to 40% of them singletons; the top ten hold around 23%. This sample was taken from a study of blood T cells in healthy people across ages. Broader study findings: Because donor CMV status was unknown, expanded clonotype changes were possibly confounded.

V lost 5 bases to trimming and J lost 5 bases, with 13 bases between them. The CDR3 totals 14 residues. The chain uses TRBV12-3 or TRBV12-4 and TRBJ2-1; D gene uncertain. Sequencing was done on a sample of blood. The clonotype originates from a human donor in good health. The CDR3 reads CASSPVALDNEQFF. DNA for the CDR3: TGTGCCAGCAGTCCAGTGGCCCTCGACAATGAGCAGTTCTTC.